The present T cell receptor (beta chain) was sequenced within a study of cytomegalovirus exposure and HLA in healthy donors. Whole-study findings and limits: The study labeled roughly 160 TCR beta chains cytomegalovirus-associated. First-cohort TCR clusters tended to co-occur in the roughly 120 validation repertoires, a later analysis found. There were some public TCRs occurring in many donors, but most TCR sequences were rare.

Generated by immunoSEQ multiplex PCR, the TCRdb table keeps only in-frame clones and is missing some. The sample comprises more than 110,000 clones, about 90% of which are singletons, and 7.9% rests with the top ten. On this clone itself: What it binds is unknown.

The germline gives CDR1 MNHEY, CDR2 SMNVEV (reference sequence). CDR3 length equals 13 residues. With V trimmed by 6 bases and J by 1 base, 1 base remained unmatched. The rearrangement uses TRBV27 and TRBJ2-3, with 7 positions matching TRBD1. The sequencing sample was made of PBMCs. The TCR comes from a woman aged 18-35 years in good health and CMV-seropositive. CDR3 sequence (DNA): TGTGCCAGCAGACAGGGGCGCACAGATACGCAGTATTTT. It translates to CASRQGRTDTQYF.